A selection of T cell receptor beta chains follows, all from one sample in a study of siplizumab effects on memory and regulatory T cells. TCRdb's table, derived via immunoSEQ multiplex PCR, lists solely in-frame clones and lacks some. Altogether approximately 120,000 clones are present, roughly nine tenths being singletons, with the ten largest covering around 0.75%. Sequences were obtained from Tregs sorted from blood. All receptors derive from a human donor in good health. Each CDR3 is given with its conserved first and last residue. Each record gives: D gene, V gene, clone size, J gene, CDR3 DNA, CDR3 protein. The D gene is left open where the match is weak. Some rows mark clone size as missing; the rest say once, few, many or name a class of expanded clone.

d_gene: TRBD2
v_gene: TRBV18
abundance: NA
j_gene: TRBJ2-7
CDR3nt: TGTGCCAGCTCACCGGGGCCTAGCGGCCGAGGGACCTACGAGCAGTACTTC
CDR3aa: CASSPGPSGRGTYEQYF

d_gene: TRBD2
v_gene: TRBV4-1
abundance: NA
j_gene: TRBJ2-7
CDR3nt: TGCGCCAGCAGCCAACCGGGACTAGCGTACGAGCAGTACTTC
CDR3aa: CASSQPGLAYEQYF

d_gene: NA
v_gene: TRBV5-1
abundance: NA
j_gene: TRBJ2-5
CDR3nt: TGCGCCAGCAGCTTGGGGACGGGGTCCCAAGAGACCCAGTACTTC
CDR3aa: CASSLGTGSQETQYF

d_gene: NA
v_gene: TRBV14
abundance: NA
j_gene: TRBJ2-1
CDR3nt: TGTGCCAGCGGCAGGGGCTCCTACAATGAGCAGTTCTTC
CDR3aa: CASGRGSYNEQFF

d_gene: NA
v_gene: TRBV10-3
abundance: NA
j_gene: TRBJ1-1
CDR3nt: TGTGCCATCAGTGAGCGAACTGCTTCGAACACTGAAGCTTTCTTT
CDR3aa: CAISERTASNTEAFF

d_gene: TRBD2
v_gene: TRBV6-5
abundance: NA
j_gene: TRBJ2-3
CDR3nt: TGTGCCAGCAGTTACGGCGGGATTAGCGGGAATACGCAGTATTTT
CDR3aa: CASSYGGISGNTQYF

d_gene: NA
v_gene: TRBV27
abundance: NA
j_gene: TRBJ1-1
CDR3nt: TGTGCCAGCAGTTTCTACGGAGGGGGGACTGAAGCTTTCTTT
CDR3aa: CASSFYGGGTEAFF

d_gene: NA
v_gene: TRBV6-5
abundance: NA
j_gene: TRBJ1-2
CDR3nt: TGTGCCAGCAGTTACTCAAGACGGCCAGTCCCTGGCGGCTACACCTTC
CDR3aa: CASSYSRRPVPGGYTF

d_gene: NA
v_gene: TRBV18
abundance: NA
j_gene: TRBJ1-1
CDR3nt: TGTGCCAGCCAGTTACTAGGGGGTATGAACACTGAAGCTTTCTTT
CDR3aa: CASQLLGGMNTEAFF

d_gene: NA
v_gene: TRBV5-6
abundance: NA
j_gene: TRBJ2-5
CDR3nt: TGTGCCAGCAGAAAGGACCGGCGGACCCAGTACTTC
CDR3aa: CASRKDRRTQYF

d_gene: NA
v_gene: TRBV5-6
abundance: once
j_gene: TRBJ2-7
CDR3nt: TGTGCCAGCAGCTTATGGCGGAGAAACTACGAGCAGTACTTC
CDR3aa: CASSLWRRNYEQYF

d_gene: NA
v_gene: TRBV10-3
abundance: once
j_gene: TRBJ1-6
CDR3nt: TGTGCCATCAGTGAAGGGGGGAGCTCCTATAATTCACCCCTCCACTTT
CDR3aa: CAISEGGSSYNSPLHF

d_gene: TRBD1
v_gene: TRBV19
abundance: NA
j_gene: TRBJ1-1
CDR3nt: TGTGTCACTAATGGGGGACAGGGGAGCTCTGAAGCTTTCTTT
CDR3aa: CVTNGGQGSSEAFF

d_gene: NA
v_gene: TRBV7-9
abundance: few
j_gene: TRBJ1-1
CDR3nt: TGTGCCAGCAGCTTATTGAACAGGGCGAACACTGAAGCTTTCTTT
CDR3aa: CASSLLNRANTEAFF

d_gene: NA
v_gene: TRBV6-5
abundance: once
j_gene: TRBJ2-3
CDR3nt: TGTGCCAGCAGTTTCACCACGGTCGCAGATACGCAGTATTTT
CDR3aa: CASSFTTVADTQYF

d_gene: NA
v_gene: TRBV6-6
abundance: NA
j_gene: TRBJ1-2
CDR3nt: TGTGCCAGCAGTTATGGGCAATTAAACTATGGCTACACCTTC
CDR3aa: CASSYGQLNYGYTF

d_gene: TRBD2
v_gene: TRBV5-4
abundance: NA
j_gene: TRBJ2-5
CDR3nt: TGTGCCAGCAGCTTGGCCCCAGCGGGGGTTCGGGGAGAGACCCAGTACTTC
CDR3aa: CASSLAPAGVRGETQYF

d_gene: TRBD1
v_gene: TRBV10-3
abundance: NA
j_gene: TRBJ2-4
CDR3nt: TGTGCCATCAGTGGGACAGGGGCCAAAAACATTCAGTACTTC
CDR3aa: CAISGTGAKNIQYF

d_gene: NA
v_gene: TRBV12-5
abundance: NA
j_gene: TRBJ2-7
CDR3nt: TGTGCTAGTGGTCAAGGGGTACGCGAGCAGTACTTC
CDR3aa: CASGQGVREQYF

d_gene: NA
v_gene: TRBV16
abundance: once
j_gene: TRBJ1-1
CDR3nt: TGTGCCAGCACCGAAGAGGGGAGAACTGAAGCTTTCTTT
CDR3aa: CASTEEGRTEAFF

d_gene: NA
v_gene: TRBV9
abundance: NA
j_gene: TRBJ1-5
CDR3nt: TGTGCCAGCAGCGTAGGTAGAGGCAATCAGCCCCAGCATTTT
CDR3aa: CASSVGRGNQPQHF

d_gene: TRBD1
v_gene: TRBV27
abundance: NA
j_gene: TRBJ2-1
CDR3nt: TGTGCCAGCAGTTTCGATTTGCAGGGGGCTGGTGAGCAGTTCTTC
CDR3aa: CASSFDLQGAGEQFF

d_gene: NA
v_gene: TRBV18
abundance: NA
j_gene: TRBJ2-7
CDR3nt: TGTGCCAGCTCACCTCTCTCCGACTACGAGCAGTACTTC
CDR3aa: CASSPLSDYEQYF

d_gene: NA
v_gene: TRBV4-1
abundance: NA
j_gene: TRBJ2-1
CDR3nt: TGCGCCAGCAGCTACACGGGGGACTCCTACAATGAGCAGTTCTTC
CDR3aa: CASSYTGDSYNEQFF

d_gene: NA
v_gene: TRBV7-8
abundance: NA
j_gene: TRBJ2-7
CDR3nt: TGTGCCAGCAGCTTATGGGCACGCGAGCAGTACTTC
CDR3aa: CASSLWAREQYF

d_gene: TRBD1
v_gene: TRBV19
abundance: NA
j_gene: TRBJ1-1
CDR3nt: TGTGCCAGTAGTATAGGACAGGGAGCGACTGAAGCTTTCTTT
CDR3aa: CASSIGQGATEAFF

d_gene: NA
v_gene: TRBV6-5
abundance: NA
j_gene: TRBJ1-2
CDR3nt: TGTGCCACCACTCCTTCAGGGTATCATGGCTACACCTTC
CDR3aa: CATTPSGYHGYTF

d_gene: NA
v_gene: TRBV5-1
abundance: NA
j_gene: TRBJ2-1
CDR3nt: TGCGCCAGCAGGGTCGGAAACAATGAGCAGTTCTTC
CDR3aa: CASRVGNNEQFF

d_gene: NA
v_gene: TRBV5-1
abundance: NA
j_gene: TRBJ1-2
CDR3nt: TGCGCCAGCAGCTTGGAACCCGGCGGCTACACCTTC
CDR3aa: CASSLEPGGYTF

d_gene: TRBD2
v_gene: TRBV5-4
abundance: NA
j_gene: TRBJ2-2
CDR3nt: TGTGCCAGCAGCTTGGATTTGACTAGCGGGAGAGCCGGGGAGCTGTTTTTT
CDR3aa: CASSLDLTSGRAGELFF

d_gene: NA
v_gene: TRBV5-1
abundance: NA
j_gene: TRBJ1-1
CDR3nt: TGCGCCAGCAGCTTGGGGAGCGTGAACACTGAAGCTTTCTTT
CDR3aa: CASSLGSVNTEAFF

d_gene: TRBD1
v_gene: TRBV18
abundance: NA
j_gene: TRBJ1-2
CDR3nt: TGTGCCAGCTCACGAGGGGACAGGGGGAGCTATGGCTACACCTTC
CDR3aa: CASSRGDRGSYGYTF

d_gene: NA
v_gene: TRBV7-9
abundance: few
j_gene: TRBJ1-3
CDR3nt: TGTGCCAGCAGCTTAAGGGGATCGGACACCATATATTTT
CDR3aa: CASSLRGSDTIYF

d_gene: TRBD1
v_gene: TRBV28
abundance: NA
j_gene: TRBJ2-1
CDR3nt: TGTGCCAGCAGTTTATACGAGGGACAGGGTTCCCATGATGAGCAGTTCTTC
CDR3aa: CASSLYEGQGSHDEQFF

d_gene: NA
v_gene: TRBV7-9
abundance: NA
j_gene: TRBJ1-1
CDR3nt: TGTGCCAGCAGCTTAAACTGGAACACTGAAGCTTTCTTT
CDR3aa: CASSLNWNTEAFF

d_gene: NA
v_gene: TRBV28
abundance: NA
j_gene: TRBJ1-2
CDR3nt: TGTGCCAGCAGTTTGGCAGGGAACTATGGCTACACCTTC
CDR3aa: CASSLAGNYGYTF

d_gene: TRBD2
v_gene: TRBV5-1
abundance: NA
j_gene: TRBJ2-3
CDR3nt: TGCGCCAGCAGCCGCCCGGGGACTAGCGGACTACTGAGCACAGATACGCAGTATTTT
CDR3aa: CASSRPGTSGLLSTDTQYF

d_gene: TRBD1
v_gene: TRBV11-2
abundance: NA
j_gene: TRBJ2-5
CDR3nt: TGTGCCAGCAGCCTACCGGGACAGGGAAGAGAGACCCAGTACTTC
CDR3aa: CASSLPGQGRETQYF

d_gene: TRBD1
v_gene: TRBV5-6
abundance: NA
j_gene: TRBJ2-5
CDR3nt: TGTGCCAGCAGCTTGGGGGTCAGGGGGCCCCAAGAGACCCAGTACTTC
CDR3aa: CASSLGVRGPQETQYF

d_gene: NA
v_gene: TRBV5-6
abundance: few
j_gene: TRBJ2-7
CDR3nt: TGTGCCAGCAGCGTAGAGAAATACGAGCAGTACTTC
CDR3aa: CASSVEKYEQYF

d_gene: NA
v_gene: TRBV29-1
abundance: NA
j_gene: TRBJ2-5
CDR3nt: TGCAGCGTTGCCCAAGAGACCCAGTACTTC
CDR3aa: CSVAQETQYF

d_gene: TRBD1
v_gene: TRBV5-1
abundance: NA
j_gene: TRBJ2-5
CDR3nt: TGCGCCAGCAGCTCCCGGGACAGAGAAGAGACCCAGTACTTC
CDR3aa: CASSSRDREETQYF

d_gene: NA
v_gene: TRBV11-1
abundance: NA
j_gene: TRBJ2-3
CDR3nt: TGTGCCAGCAGCTTTTCCTGGCCAAGTTCGACAGATACGCAGTATTTT
CDR3aa: CASSFSWPSSTDTQYF

d_gene: NA
v_gene: TRBV6-5
abundance: once
j_gene: TRBJ1-2
CDR3nt: TGTGCCAGCAAGCTCGCGGGGGACTATGGCTACACCTTC
CDR3aa: CASKLAGDYGYTF

d_gene: NA
v_gene: TRBV7-3
abundance: NA
j_gene: TRBJ2-2
CDR3nt: TGTGCCAGCAGCTTCGCGGGAATGAGCACCGGGGAGCTGTTTTTT
CDR3aa: CASSFAGMSTGELFF

d_gene: NA
v_gene: TRBV19
abundance: few
j_gene: TRBJ1-2
CDR3nt: TGTGCCAGTAGTATAGGGGCGGACTATGGCTACACCTTC
CDR3aa: CASSIGADYGYTF

d_gene: NA
v_gene: TRBV10-3
abundance: few
j_gene: TRBJ1-5
CDR3nt: TGTGCCATCAGTGGGGAGAGGAGCAATCAGCCCCAGCATTTT
CDR3aa: CAISGERSNQPQHF

d_gene: NA
v_gene: TRBV2
abundance: NA
j_gene: TRBJ1-5
CDR3nt: TGTGCCAGCAGTGAAGGGGACATTCGGGGGAATCAGCCCCAGCATTTT
CDR3aa: CASSEGDIRGNQPQHF

d_gene: TRBD2
v_gene: TRBV14
abundance: NA
j_gene: TRBJ2-3
CDR3nt: TGTGCCAGCAGCCGGACTAGCGGGAGGGGCACAGATACGCAGTATTTT
CDR3aa: CASSRTSGRGTDTQYF

d_gene: NA
v_gene: TRBV6-5
abundance: NA
j_gene: TRBJ2-2
CDR3nt: TGTGCCAGCAGACGAAGCTGGAACACCGGGGAGCTGTTTTTT
CDR3aa: CASRRSWNTGELFF

d_gene: NA
v_gene: TRBV5-6
abundance: NA
j_gene: TRBJ1-2
CDR3nt: TGTGCCAGCAGCATCAGCAGGGCTGGCTACACCTTC
CDR3aa: CASSISRAGYTF

d_gene: NA
v_gene: TRBV2
abundance: NA
j_gene: TRBJ2-7
CDR3nt: TGTGCCAGCAGTGAAGATTACATGGACGAGCAGTACTTC
CDR3aa: CASSEDYMDEQYF

d_gene: TRBD1
v_gene: TRBV6-4
abundance: NA
j_gene: TRBJ2-5
CDR3nt: TGTGCCAGCAGGGAAGACAGGGATCAAGAGACCCAGTACTTC
CDR3aa: CASREDRDQETQYF

d_gene: NA
v_gene: TRBV6-5
abundance: NA
j_gene: TRBJ2-7
CDR3nt: TGTGCCAGCAGGGGCCATCAGGGTTTGCGCGAGCAGTACTTC
CDR3aa: CASRGHQGLREQYF

d_gene: NA
v_gene: TRBV20-1
abundance: NA
j_gene: TRBJ2-5
CDR3nt: TGCAGTGCTAGGAAGGGGGAGACCCAGTACTTC
CDR3aa: CSARKGETQYF

d_gene: NA
v_gene: TRBV7-8
abundance: NA
j_gene: TRBJ2-6
CDR3nt: TGTGCCACCCGGAGTTCTGGGGCCAACGTCCTGACTTTC
CDR3aa: CATRSSGANVLTF

d_gene: TRBD1
v_gene: TRBV5-4
abundance: few
j_gene: TRBJ2-5
CDR3nt: TGTGCCAACGGACAGGGGATCGAGGAGACCCAGTACTTC
CDR3aa: CANGQGIEETQYF